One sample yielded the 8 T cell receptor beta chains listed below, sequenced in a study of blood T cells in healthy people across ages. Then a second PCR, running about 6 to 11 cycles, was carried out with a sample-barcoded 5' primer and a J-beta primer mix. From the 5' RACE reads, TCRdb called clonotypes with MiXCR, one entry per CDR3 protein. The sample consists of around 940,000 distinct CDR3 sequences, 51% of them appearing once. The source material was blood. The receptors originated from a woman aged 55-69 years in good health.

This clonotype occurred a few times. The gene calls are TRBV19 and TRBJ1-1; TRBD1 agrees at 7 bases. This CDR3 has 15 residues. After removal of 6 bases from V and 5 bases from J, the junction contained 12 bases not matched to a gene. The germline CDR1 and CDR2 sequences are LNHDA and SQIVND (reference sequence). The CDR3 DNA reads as TGTGCCAGTAGGAACCTTTACAGGGGAAGAACTGAAGCTTTCTTT. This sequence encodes CASRNLYRGRTEAFF.

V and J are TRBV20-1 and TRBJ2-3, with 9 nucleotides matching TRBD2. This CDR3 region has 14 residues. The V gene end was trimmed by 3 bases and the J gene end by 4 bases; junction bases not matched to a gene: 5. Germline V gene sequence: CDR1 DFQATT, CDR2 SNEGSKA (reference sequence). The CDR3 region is CSARASGNPDTQYF. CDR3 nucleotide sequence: TGCAGTGCTAGGGCTAGCGGGAACCCAGATACGCAGTATTTT.

Written as DNA, the CDR3 is TGTGCCAGCAGTGTACGCTCAACCTACGAGCAGTACTTC. This codes for CASSVRSTYEQYF. This chain uses TRBV2 with TRBJ2-7; D is unclear. Germline CDR1 and CDR2: SNHLY and FYNNEI. The CDR3 extends over 13 amino acids. V lost 4 bases, J lost 2 bases, and 9 bases lay in between.

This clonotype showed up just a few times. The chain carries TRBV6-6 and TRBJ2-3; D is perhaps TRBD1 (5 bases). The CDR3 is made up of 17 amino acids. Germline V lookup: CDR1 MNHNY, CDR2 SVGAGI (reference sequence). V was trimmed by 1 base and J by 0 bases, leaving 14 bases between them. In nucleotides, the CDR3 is TGTGCCAGCAGTTACTTCGGTGGTAGGGGTAGCACAGATACGCAGTATTTT. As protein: CASSYFGGRGSTDTQYF.

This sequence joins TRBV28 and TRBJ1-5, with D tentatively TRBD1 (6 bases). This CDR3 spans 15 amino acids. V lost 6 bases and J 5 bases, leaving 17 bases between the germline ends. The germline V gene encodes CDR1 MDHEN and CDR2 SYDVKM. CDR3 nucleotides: TGTGCCAGCAGAGACATCGACAGGAATTATCAGCCCCAGCATTTT. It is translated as CASRDIDRNYQPQHF.

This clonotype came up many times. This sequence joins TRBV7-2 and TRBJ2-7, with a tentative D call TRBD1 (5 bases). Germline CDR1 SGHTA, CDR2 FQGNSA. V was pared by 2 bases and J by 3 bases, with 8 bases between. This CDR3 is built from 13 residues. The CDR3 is CASSLRGSYEQYF. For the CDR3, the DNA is TGTGCCAGCAGCTTAAGGGGTAGCTACGAGCAGTACTTC.

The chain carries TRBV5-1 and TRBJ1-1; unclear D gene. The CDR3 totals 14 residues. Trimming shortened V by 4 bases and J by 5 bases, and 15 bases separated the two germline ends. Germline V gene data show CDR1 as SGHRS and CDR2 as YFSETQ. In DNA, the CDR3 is TGCGCCAGCAGCCAAGACCCCTTAGGGACTGAAGCTTTCTTT. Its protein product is CASSQDPLGTEAFF.

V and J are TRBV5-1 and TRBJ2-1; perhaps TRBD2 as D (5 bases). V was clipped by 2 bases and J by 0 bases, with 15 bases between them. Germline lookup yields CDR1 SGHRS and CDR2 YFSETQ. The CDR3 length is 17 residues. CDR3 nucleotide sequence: TGCGCCAGCAGCTTCCGACTACGACAAAGCTCCTACAATGAGCAGTTCTTC. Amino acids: CASSFRLRQSSYNEQFF.